This T cell receptor (beta chain) was profiled in a study of T cell changes during pregnancy in multiple sclerosis. Germline loops: CDR1 KGHSH, CDR2 LQKENI. Trimming removed 1 base from V and 9 bases from J; junction bases left unmatched: 13. The CDR3 contains 18 residues. This clone was detected only once. Assay used: immunoSEQ multiplex PCR; TCRdb lists only in-frame clones, some missing. In the table there are roughly 120,000 clones, more than 85% of which are singletons. This sequence originates from a female donor with multiple sclerosis, enrolled in a pregnancy study. This rearrangement joins TRBV18 to TRBJ2-1; 12 bases agree with TRBD1. The sequenced sample was peripheral blood, obtained in the third trimester of pregnancy. DNA of the CDR3: TGTGCCAGCTCACCACTACTACCGGGACAGGGGGCTTCGGGTGAGCAGTTCTTC. Its protein is CASSPLLPGQGASGEQFF.